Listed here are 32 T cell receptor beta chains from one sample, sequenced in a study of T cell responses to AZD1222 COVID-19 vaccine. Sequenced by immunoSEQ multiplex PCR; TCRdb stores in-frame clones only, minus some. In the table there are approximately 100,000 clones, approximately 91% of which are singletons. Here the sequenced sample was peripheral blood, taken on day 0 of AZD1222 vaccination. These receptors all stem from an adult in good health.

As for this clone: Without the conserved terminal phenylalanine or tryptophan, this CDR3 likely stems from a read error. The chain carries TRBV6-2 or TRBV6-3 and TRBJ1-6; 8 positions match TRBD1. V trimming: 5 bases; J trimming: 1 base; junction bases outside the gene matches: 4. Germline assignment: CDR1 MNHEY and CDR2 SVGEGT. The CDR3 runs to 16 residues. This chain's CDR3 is CASSPTGESYNSPLHL. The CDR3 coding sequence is TGTGCCAGCAGTCCGACAGGGGAGTCCTATAATTCACCCCTCCACCTT.

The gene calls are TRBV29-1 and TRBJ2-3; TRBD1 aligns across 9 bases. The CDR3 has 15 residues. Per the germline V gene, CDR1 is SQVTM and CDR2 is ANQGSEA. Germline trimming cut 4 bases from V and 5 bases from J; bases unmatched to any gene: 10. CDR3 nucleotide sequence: TGCAGCGTTGCTCCGACAGGGGGGGTACTAGATACGCAGTATTTT. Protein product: CSVAPTGGVLDTQYF.

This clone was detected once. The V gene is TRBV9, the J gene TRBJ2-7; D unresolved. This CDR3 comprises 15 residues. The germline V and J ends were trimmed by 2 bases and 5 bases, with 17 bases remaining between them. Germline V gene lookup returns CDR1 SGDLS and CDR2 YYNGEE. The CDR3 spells CASSVGERRLDEQYF. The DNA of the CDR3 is TGTGCCAGCAGCGTGGGTGAACGGCGGTTGGACGAGCAGTACTTC.

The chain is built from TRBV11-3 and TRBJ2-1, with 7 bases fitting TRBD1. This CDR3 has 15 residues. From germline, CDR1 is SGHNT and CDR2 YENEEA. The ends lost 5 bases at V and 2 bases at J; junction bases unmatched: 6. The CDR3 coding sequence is TGTGCCAGCAGCCCCCGGGACAGCCCCTACAATGAGCAGTTCTTC. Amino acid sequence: CASSPRDSPYNEQFF.

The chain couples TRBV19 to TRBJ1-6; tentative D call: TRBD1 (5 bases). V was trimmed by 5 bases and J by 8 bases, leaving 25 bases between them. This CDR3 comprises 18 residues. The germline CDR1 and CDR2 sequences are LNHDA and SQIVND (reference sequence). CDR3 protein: CASSRVRRGADIDSPLHF. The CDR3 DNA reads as TGTGCCAGTAGTCGGGTTCGGAGGGGCGCGGATATTGATTCACCCCTCCACTTT.

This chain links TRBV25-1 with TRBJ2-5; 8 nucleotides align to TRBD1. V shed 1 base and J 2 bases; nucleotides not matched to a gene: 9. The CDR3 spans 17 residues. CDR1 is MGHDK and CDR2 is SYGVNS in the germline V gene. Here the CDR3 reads CASSESEQGALQETQYF. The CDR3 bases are TGTGCCAGCAGTGAATCAGAGCAGGGGGCACTTCAAGAGACCCAGTACTTC.

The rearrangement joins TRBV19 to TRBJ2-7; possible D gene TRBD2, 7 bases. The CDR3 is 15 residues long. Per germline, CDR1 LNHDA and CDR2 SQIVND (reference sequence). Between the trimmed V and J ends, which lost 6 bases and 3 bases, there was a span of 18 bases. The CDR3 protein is CASSPPGGGHYEQYF. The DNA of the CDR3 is TGTGCCAGTAGCCCTCCGGGGGGCGGGCACTACGAGCAGTACTTC.

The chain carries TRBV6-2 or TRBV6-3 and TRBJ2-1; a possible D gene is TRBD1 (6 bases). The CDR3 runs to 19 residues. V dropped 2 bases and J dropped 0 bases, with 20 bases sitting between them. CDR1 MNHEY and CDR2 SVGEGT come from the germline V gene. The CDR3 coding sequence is TGTGCCAGCAGTTACCCCCCTTTTGTGGGGGACATCTCCTACAATGAGCAGTTCTTC. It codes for CASSYPPFVGDISYNEQFF.

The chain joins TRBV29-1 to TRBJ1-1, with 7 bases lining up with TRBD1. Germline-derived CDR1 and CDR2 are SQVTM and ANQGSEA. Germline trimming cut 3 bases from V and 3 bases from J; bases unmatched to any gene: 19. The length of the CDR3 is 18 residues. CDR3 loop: CSVEGVHTRDREYTEAFF. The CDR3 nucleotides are TGCAGCGTTGAGGGCGTGCACACGCGTGACAGGGAATACACTGAAGCTTTCTTT.

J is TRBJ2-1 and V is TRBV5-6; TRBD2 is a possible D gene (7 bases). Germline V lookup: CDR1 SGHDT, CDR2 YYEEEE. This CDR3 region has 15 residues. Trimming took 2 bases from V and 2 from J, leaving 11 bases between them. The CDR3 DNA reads TGTGCCAGCAGCTTTGGAGGGGGGGCCTACAATGAGCAGTTCTTC. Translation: CASSFGGGAYNEQFF.

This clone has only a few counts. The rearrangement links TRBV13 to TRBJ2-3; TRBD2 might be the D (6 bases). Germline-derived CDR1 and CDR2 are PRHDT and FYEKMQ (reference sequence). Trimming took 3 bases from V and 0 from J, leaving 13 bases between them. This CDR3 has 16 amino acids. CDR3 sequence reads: CASSLMTSESTDTQYF. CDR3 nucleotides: TGTGCCAGCAGCTTGATGACTAGTGAGAGCACAGATACGCAGTATTTT. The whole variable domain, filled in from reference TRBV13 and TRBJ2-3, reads AAGVIQSPRHLIKEKRETATLKCYPIPRHDTVYWYQQGPGQDPQFLISFYEKMQSDKGSIPDRFSAQQFSDYHSELNMSSLELGDSALYFCASSLMTSESTDTQYFGPGTRLTVL.

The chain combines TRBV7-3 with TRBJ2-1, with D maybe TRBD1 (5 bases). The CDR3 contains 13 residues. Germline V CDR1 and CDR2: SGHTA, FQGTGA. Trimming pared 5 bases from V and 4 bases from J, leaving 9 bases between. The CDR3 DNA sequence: TGTGCCAGCAGCCAGGGATTTTACAATGAGCAGTTCTTC. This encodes CASSQGFYNEQFF. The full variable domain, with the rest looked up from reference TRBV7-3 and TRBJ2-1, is GAGVSQTPSNKVTEKGKYVELRCDPISGHTALYWYRQSLGQGPEFLIYFQGTGAADDSGLPNDRFFAVRPEGSVSTLKIQRTERGDSAVYLCASSQGFYNEQFFGPGTRLTVL.

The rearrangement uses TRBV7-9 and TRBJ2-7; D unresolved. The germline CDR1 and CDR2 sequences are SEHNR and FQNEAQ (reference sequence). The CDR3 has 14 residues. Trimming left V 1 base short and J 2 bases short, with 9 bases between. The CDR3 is CASSLEGGPYEQYF. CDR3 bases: TGTGCCAGCAGCTTAGAGGGCGGACCCTACGAGCAGTACTTC.

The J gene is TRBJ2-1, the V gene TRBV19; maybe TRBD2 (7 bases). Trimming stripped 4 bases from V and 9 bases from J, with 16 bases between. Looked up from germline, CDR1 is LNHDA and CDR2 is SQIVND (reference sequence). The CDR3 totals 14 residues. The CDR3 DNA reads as TGTGCCAGTAGTAGCGTGGGGGGGGCTTTTGAGCAGTTCTTC. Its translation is CASSSVGGAFEQFF.

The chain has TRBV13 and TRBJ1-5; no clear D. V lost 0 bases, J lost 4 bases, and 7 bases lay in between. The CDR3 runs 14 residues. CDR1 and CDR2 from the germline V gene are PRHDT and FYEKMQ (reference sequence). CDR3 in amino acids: CASSLGTENQPQHF. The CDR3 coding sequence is TGTGCCAGCAGCTTAGGGACGGAAAATCAGCCCCAGCATTTT.

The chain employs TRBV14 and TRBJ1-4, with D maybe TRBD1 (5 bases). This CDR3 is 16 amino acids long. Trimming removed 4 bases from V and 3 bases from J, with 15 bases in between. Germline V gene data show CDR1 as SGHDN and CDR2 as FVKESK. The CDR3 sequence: CASSRIRGSSNEKLFF. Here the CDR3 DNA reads TGTGCCAGCAGCCGGATACGGGGCAGCTCTAATGAAAAACTGTTTTTT.

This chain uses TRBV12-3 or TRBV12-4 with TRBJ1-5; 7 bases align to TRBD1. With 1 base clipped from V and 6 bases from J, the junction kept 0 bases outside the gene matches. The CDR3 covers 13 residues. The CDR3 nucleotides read TGTGCCAGCAGTTTAGACAGGGGTCAGCCCCAGCATTTT. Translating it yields CASSLDRGQPQHF.

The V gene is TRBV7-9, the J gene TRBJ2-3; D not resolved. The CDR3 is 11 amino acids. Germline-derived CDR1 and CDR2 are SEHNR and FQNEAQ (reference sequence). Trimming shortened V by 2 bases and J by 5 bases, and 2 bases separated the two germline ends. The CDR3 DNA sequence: TGTGCCAGCAGCTTAATAGATACGCAGTATTTT. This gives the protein CASSLIDTQYF. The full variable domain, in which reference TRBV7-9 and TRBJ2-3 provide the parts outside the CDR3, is DTGVSQNPRHKITKRGQNVTFRCDPISEHNRLYWYRQTLGQGPEFLTYFQNEAQLEKSRLLSDRFSAERPKGSFSTLEIQRTEQGDSAMYLCASSLIDTQYFGPGTRLTVL.

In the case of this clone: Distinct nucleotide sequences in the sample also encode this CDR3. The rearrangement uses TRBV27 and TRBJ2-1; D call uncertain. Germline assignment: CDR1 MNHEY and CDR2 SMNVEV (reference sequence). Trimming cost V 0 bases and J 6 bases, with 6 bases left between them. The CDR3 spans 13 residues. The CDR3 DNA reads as TGTGCCAGCAGTTTATCGGGCGGCAATGAGCAGTTCTTC. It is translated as CASSLSGGNEQFF.

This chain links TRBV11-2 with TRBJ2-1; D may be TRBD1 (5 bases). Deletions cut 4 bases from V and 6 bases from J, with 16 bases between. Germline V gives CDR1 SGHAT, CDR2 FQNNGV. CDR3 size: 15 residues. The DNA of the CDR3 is TGTGCCAGCAGCTCCCAGGGTTTTTCCGGCAATGAGCAGTTCTTC. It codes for CASSSQGFSGNEQFF.

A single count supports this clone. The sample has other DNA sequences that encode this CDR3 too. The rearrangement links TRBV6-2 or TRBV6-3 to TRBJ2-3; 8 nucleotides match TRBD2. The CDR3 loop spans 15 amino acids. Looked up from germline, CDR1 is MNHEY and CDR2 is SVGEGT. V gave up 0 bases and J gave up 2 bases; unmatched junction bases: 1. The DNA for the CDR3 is TGTGCCAGCAGTTACTCAGCGGGGGACACAGATACGCAGTATTTT. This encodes CASSYSAGDTDTQYF.

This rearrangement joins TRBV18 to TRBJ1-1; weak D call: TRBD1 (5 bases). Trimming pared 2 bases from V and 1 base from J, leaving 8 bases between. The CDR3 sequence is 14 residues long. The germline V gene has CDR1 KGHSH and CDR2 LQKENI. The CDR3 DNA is TGTGCCAGCTCACCAAACAGGAGGAACACTGAAGCTTTCTTT. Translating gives CASSPNRRNTEAFF.

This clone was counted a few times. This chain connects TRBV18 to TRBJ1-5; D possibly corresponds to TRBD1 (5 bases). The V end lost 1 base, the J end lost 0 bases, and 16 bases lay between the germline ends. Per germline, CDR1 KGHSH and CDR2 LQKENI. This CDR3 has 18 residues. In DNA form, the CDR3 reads TGTGCCAGCTCACCACGACAGCCGAACCCCTATAGCAATCAGCCCCAGCATTTT. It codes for CASSPRQPNPYSNQPQHF. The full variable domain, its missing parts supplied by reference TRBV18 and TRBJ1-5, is NAGVMQNPRHLVRRRGQEARLRCSPMKGHSHVYWYRQLPEEGLKFMVYLQKENIIDESGMPKERFSAEFPKEGPSILRIQQVVRGDSAAYFCASSPRQPNPYSNQPQHFGDGTRLSIL.

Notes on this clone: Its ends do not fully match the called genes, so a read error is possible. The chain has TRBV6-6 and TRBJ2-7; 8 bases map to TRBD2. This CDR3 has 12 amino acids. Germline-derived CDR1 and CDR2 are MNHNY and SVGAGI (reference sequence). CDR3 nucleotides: TGTGCCAGCAGTTACGGGACGGAGACTAGCGTCTTC. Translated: CASSYGTETSVF.

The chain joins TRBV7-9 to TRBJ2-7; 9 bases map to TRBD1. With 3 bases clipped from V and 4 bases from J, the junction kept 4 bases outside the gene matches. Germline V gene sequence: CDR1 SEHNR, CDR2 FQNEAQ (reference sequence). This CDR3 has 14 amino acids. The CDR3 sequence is CASSFRDREYEQYF. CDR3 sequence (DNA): TGTGCCAGCAGCTTCCGGGACAGGGAATACGAGCAGTACTTC.

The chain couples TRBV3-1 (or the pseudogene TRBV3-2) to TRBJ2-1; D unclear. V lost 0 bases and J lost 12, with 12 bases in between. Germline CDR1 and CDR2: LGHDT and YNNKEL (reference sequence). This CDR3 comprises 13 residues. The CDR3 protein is CASSQDILRMQFF. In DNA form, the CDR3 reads TGTGCCAGCAGCCAAGATATACTACGCATGCAGTTCTTC.

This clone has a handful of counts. The CDR3 spells CASSEFWLGPTTNEKLFF. CDR3 nucleotides: TGTGCCAGCAGTGAATTTTGGCTGGGTCCCACAACTAATGAAAAACTGTTTTTT. The gene calls are TRBV25-1 and TRBJ1-4; D is ambiguous. V was shortened by 1 base and J by 0 bases, with 15 bases between the two germline ends. Germline V lookup: CDR1 MGHDK, CDR2 SYGVNS. The CDR3 has 18 amino acids.

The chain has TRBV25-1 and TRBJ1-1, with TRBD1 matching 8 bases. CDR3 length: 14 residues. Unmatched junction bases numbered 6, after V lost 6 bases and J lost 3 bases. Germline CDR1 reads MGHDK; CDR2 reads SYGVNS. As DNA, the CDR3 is TGTGCCAGCAGAACAGGGGGAGTGTACACTGAAGCTTTCTTT. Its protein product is CASRTGGVYTEAFF.

The CDR3 is CASSEIFGGAYYEQYF. DNA for the CDR3: TGTGCCAGCAGTGAAATTTTTGGGGGGGCATACTACGAGCAGTACTTC. The chain joins TRBV2 to TRBJ2-7, with a tentative D call TRBD2 (7 bases). The V end lost 2 bases, the J end lost 3 bases, and 17 bases lay between the germline ends. The CDR3 runs to 16 residues. The germline CDR1 and CDR2 sequences are SNHLY and FYNNEI.

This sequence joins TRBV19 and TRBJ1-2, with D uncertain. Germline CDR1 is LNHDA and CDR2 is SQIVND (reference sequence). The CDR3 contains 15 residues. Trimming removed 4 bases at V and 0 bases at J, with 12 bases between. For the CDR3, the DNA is TGTGCCAGTAGTACGGCAGCGTTAACTAACTATGGCTACACCTTC. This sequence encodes CASSTAALTNYGYTF.

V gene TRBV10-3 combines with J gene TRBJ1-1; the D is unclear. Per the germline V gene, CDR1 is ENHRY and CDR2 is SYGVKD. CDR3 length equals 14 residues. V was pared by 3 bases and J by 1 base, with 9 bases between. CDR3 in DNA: TGTGCCATCAGTGACAGTGTTTGGAACACTGAAGCTTTCTTT. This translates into CAISDSVWNTEAFF.

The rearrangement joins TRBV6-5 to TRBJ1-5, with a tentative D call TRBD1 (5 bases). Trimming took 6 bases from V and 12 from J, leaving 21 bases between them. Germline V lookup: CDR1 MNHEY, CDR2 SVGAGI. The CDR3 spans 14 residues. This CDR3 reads CASSSARDGRFQHF. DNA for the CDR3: TGTGCCAGCAGCTCCGCGCGGGACGGCCGATTCCAGCATTTT.